This record concerns one T cell receptor (beta chain) sequence. Its antigen is still unknown. The data belong to a study of T-cell memory formation after mild COVID-19. Whole-study results and caveats: Of the contracting clones, CD4+ ones lay mainly in CM and EM, and CD8+ ones in EMRA. Among clones contracting day 15 to 85, CD4/CD8 was balanced, whereas later expanders leaned CD4+.

TCR alpha and TCR beta cDNA libraries carrying sample barcodes and UMIs were produced by 5'RACE using constant-segment primers. MiXCR, applied by TCRdb to the 5' RACE reads, yields one record per CDR3 protein. The data hold tens of thousands of distinct CDR3 sequences, with more than 10% observed a single time. CDR3 size: 13 residues. The ends lost 5 bases at V and 7 bases at J; junction bases unmatched: 5. Sequencing input: PBMCs or a T cell subset sorted from them (not recorded which). The origin of this receptor is an adult woman who had mild COVID-19 (a few samples of this study predate the infection). Cell type and time point are not known. This chain links TRBV12-3 or TRBV12-4 with TRBJ2-1; 7 positions match TRBD2. The CDR3 nucleotides are TGTGCCAGCAGTCACGGGACTAAGAATGAGCAGTTCTTC. Protein sequence: CASSHGTKNEQFF.